This T cell receptor beta chain was identified during a study of T cell repertoires in cytomegalovirus infection. At the level of the study: Through public TCR beta signatures, both CMV infection and matching HLA type were indicated.

Ten or more counts support this clonotype. Its antigen remains unknown. The germline CDR1 and CDR2 sequences are SGHTA and FQGNSA. V lost 5 bases, J lost 6 bases, and 15 bases lay in between. There are 14 residues in the CDR3. In TCRdb, the reads were re-called with MiXCR into one record per CDR3 protein. The sample has some 300,000 distinct CDR3 sequences; approximately 14% are singletons. Study findings and constraints: Dominant in the ex vivo response were TCR beta clonotypes restricted by HLA-C and specific for CMV.

The chain joins TRBV7-2 to TRBJ2-3, with D maybe TRBD1 (5 bases). Sequenced sample: PBMCs. The clonotype comes from a human donor in good health (CMV status not recorded). Some clones in this sample may be carry-over from other donors' samples. CDR3 sequence reads: CASSTTWTTDTQYF. DNA for the CDR3: TGTGCCAGCAGCACAACCTGGACAACCGATACGCAGTATTTT.